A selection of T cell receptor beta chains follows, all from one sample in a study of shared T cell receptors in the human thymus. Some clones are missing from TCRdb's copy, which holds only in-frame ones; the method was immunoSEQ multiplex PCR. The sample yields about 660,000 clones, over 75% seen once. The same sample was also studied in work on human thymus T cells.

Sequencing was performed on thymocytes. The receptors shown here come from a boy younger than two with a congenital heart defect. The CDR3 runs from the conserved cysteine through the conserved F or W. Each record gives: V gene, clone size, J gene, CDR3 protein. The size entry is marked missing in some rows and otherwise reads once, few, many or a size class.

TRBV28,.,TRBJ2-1,CASSLWGSGILNEQFF
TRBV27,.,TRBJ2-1,CASTTSVGEQFF
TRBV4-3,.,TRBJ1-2,CASSQGGGVDGYTF
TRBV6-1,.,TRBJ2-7,CASKVFDRDSYEQYF
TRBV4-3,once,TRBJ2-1,CASSPSGSPYNEQFF
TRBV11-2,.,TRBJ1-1,CASSLEGGHQNTEAFF
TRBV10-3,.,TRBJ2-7,CAISESGGRSWALEQYF
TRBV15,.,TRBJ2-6,CATSRDGRGSGANVLTF
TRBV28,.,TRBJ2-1,CASRTSGINQHPADKRNEQFF
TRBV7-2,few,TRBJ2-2,CASSSNPWRAIGELFF
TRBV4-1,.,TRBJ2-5,CASSQGPDKEETQYF
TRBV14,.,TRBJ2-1,CASSQEDSLAGYNEQFF
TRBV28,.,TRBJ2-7,CASSTPRGTYEQYF
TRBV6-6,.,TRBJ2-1,CASTLPPGGLDEQFF
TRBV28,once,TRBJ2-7,CASSLRSPDRGYEQYF
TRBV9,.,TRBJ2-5,CASSVGRGYQETQYF
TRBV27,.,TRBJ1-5,CAGGAGDNQPQHF
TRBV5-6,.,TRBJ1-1,CASSPSGRAPLNTEAFF
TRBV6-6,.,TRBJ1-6,CASSYLEGKPSPLHF
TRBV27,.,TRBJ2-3,CASSPQRVTDTDTQYF